Sequencing of this T cell receptor beta chain was carried out in a study of Ad26.COV2.S vaccination and SARS-CoV-2 variants (dated by TCRdb to the early 2020s). Regarding the study in general: Vaccine-arm donors came from COV1001, a multicentre, randomized, double-blind, placebo-controlled phase I-IIa trial of Ad26.COV2.S in healthy adults. TCRbeta repertoire sequencing was used to assess the specificity and breadth of SARS-CoV-2-reactive T cell receptors after Ad26.COV2.S vaccination. Throughout the experiments and outcome assessment, investigators stayed blinded to trial group allocation. Ad26.COV2.S was given intramuscularly at 5x10^10 or 1x10^11 viral particles, as a single shot or as two shots 56 days apart. Trial participants were randomized into five groups of five, in which low-dose or high-dose Ad26.COV2.S was given once or twice, or placebo was given on both occasions. The TCR-sequenced set comprised approximately 30 samples: about 19 Ad26.COV2.S vaccine recipients, 5 placebo recipients and 8 SARS-CoV-2 convalescent individuals. Beyond this particular receptor, the publication reports: The study was not powered for comparison of responses between vaccine doses or regimens. Compared with placebo recipients, Ad26.COV2.S recipients showed higher spike-specific TCR breadth (P = 0.0014). After vaccination, spike-specific CD8+ and CD4+ T cell responses were reported to show substantial breadth. Non-spike TCR breadth was comparable between vaccine and placebo recipients, consistent with the vaccine containing only spike. The authors noted that total T cell responses may have been underestimated by the TCR breadth and depth analyses.

The immunoSEQ Assay was the method used to sequence TCRbeta CDR3 regions. After extraction, genomic DNA underwent amplification by bias-controlled multiplex PCR, followed by high-throughput sequencing. As for the original processing: Collapsing and filtering of sequences were performed to quantify the absolute abundance of each unique TCRbeta CDR3 region. T cell fraction was estimated by normalizing TCRbeta template counts to usable DNA, with usable DNA measured through amplification of reference genes found in all nucleated cells. Repertoire TCRs were annotated as SARS-CoV-2-specific when V gene, CDR3 amino acid sequence and J gene were exactly matched to a known reactive TCR set. The reference SARS-CoV-2 TCR set was derived from MIRA and filtered for enrichment in COVID-19-positive ImmuneCODE repertoires, a step that removed public or cross-reactive TCRs. Using the MIRA antigens, annotated TCRs were further analysed by specific ORF or by position within an ORF. Breadth was defined as annotated unique rearrangements over total unique productive rearrangements; depth was the summed frequency of those rearrangements. Two-sided Wilcoxon rank-sum tests were used to compare TCR breadth between groups. TCRdb obtained this table from immuneACCESS and retained in-frame rearrangements with V and J assigned. These tables miss some clones; where compared with another copy, unresolved V genes account for less than half of the shortfall, and the remainder is unexplained. The V and J calls and clone size come from that table; D and trimming were worked out from the DNA. This sample gives about 680,000 clones in total; about 89% of them show up just once. Together, the top ten hold about 1.5% of the sample.

What this sample's treatment or condition label stands for: around 19 received Ad26.COV2.S at low or high dose, single or two shots; 5 received placebo; per-sample allocation not given. For vaccine and placebo recipients, repertoires were sequenced using samples collected on day 63 after the first injection. In Cohort 1b, around 23 adults aged 18-55 years were enrolled at a single site in Boston, USA, between 29 July and 7 August 2020. Ad26.COV2.S consisted of a replication-incompetent adenovirus type 26 vector by which a prefusion-stabilized SARS-CoV-2 spike protein from the original Wuhan strain was expressed. V has 3 bases trimmed and J has 5 bases trimmed; junction bases matching no gene number 2. The germline V gene yields SGHRS for CDR1 and YFSETQ for CDR2. Its CDR3 holds 15 amino acids, cysteine through phenylalanine. The kept DNA is CDR3 alone, 45 bases in frame from the first base. Details on this clone: There is no known antigen for this receptor. Base qualities are not provided; no much larger clone lies one nucleotide away.

The receptor was derived from a person aged 18-60 years who received the Ad26.COV2.S COVID-19 vaccine or a placebo. The material was peripheral blood, obtained in a trial of Ad26.COV2.S vaccine versus placebo. The V and J genes are TRBV5-1 and TRBJ2-1; 13 bases in the middle match TRBD2. DNA sequence: TGCGCCAGCAGCTCCGGGACTAGCGGGAACAATGAGCAGTTCTTC. Its translation is CASSSGTSGNNEQFF.